A selection of T cell receptor beta chains follows, all from one sample in a study of preoperative IRX-2 immunotherapy in early breast cancer. The assay was immunoSEQ multiplex PCR, and TCRdb's table has in-frame clones only and misses some. Altogether 30,000 or so clones are present, over 80% being singletons, with the ten largest covering roughly 2.5%. Sequenced here: lymph node tissue, sampled from a patient treated with IRX-2 immunotherapy. These receptors came from a human donor with breast cancer. CDR3s include the opening cysteine and the closing phenylalanine or tryptophan. The order of the fields is clone size, V gene, D gene, J gene, CDR3 protein, CDR3 DNA. A D gene is named only where the DNA matches it firmly. Clone size is shown for a subset of rows, as once, few, many or a class of expanded clone.

clone_size: .; v_call: TRBV25-1; d_call: .; j_call: TRBJ2-3; cdr3_aa: CASSEYRPSEDTQYF; cdr3_nt: TGTGCCAGCAGTGAATATCGGCCGAGCGAAGATACGCAGTATTTT
clone_size: .; v_call: TRBV7-5; d_call: .; j_call: TRBJ2-7; cdr3_aa: CASSYGTLGSYEQYF; cdr3_nt: TGTGCCAGCAGCTACGGGACACTCGGCTCCTACGAGCAGTACTTC
clone_size: .; v_call: TRBV6-8; d_call: .; j_call: TRBJ2-5; cdr3_aa: CASSLSLDRAGAGRETQYF; cdr3_nt: TGTGCCAGCAGTCTAAGCTTGGACAGGGCGGGAGCGGGACGAGAGACCCAGTACTTC
clone_size: .; v_call: TRBV7-5; d_call: .; j_call: TRBJ2-1; cdr3_aa: CASSQSGLAGGWDNEQFF; cdr3_nt: TGTGCCAGCAGCCAATCGGGACTAGCGGGAGGATGGGACAATGAGCAGTTCTTC
clone_size: .; v_call: TRBV25-1; d_call: TRBD1; j_call: TRBJ2-1; cdr3_aa: CASSYWDRLLGNSNEQFF; cdr3_nt: TGTGCCAGCAGTTACTGGGACAGGCTTCTGGGGAATTCCAATGAGCAGTTCTTC
clone_size: once; v_call: TRBV30; d_call: .; j_call: TRBJ1-2; cdr3_aa: CAWRTGNYGYTF; cdr3_nt: TGTGCCTGGAGAACCGGGAACTATGGCTACACCTTC
clone_size: .; v_call: TRBV11-3; d_call: .; j_call: TRBJ2-3; cdr3_aa: CASSRQTDDTDTQYF; cdr3_nt: TGTGCCAGCAGCAGACAGACAGATGACACAGATACGCAGTATTTT
clone_size: .; v_call: TRBV6-8; d_call: .; j_call: TRBJ1-5; cdr3_aa: CASRWLLSQPQHF; cdr3_nt: TGTGCCAGCAGATGGTTATTGAGTCAGCCCCAGCATTTT
clone_size: .; v_call: TRBV6-8; d_call: TRBD1; j_call: TRBJ1-1; cdr3_aa: CTNDRDLTEAFF; cdr3_nt: TGTACGAACGACAGGGATTTGACTGAAGCTTTCTTT
clone_size: .; v_call: TRBV11-3; d_call: .; j_call: TRBJ2-1; cdr3_aa: CASSQSTSYNEQFF; cdr3_nt: TGTGCCAGCAGCCAGTCTACCTCCTACAATGAGCAGTTCTTC
clone_size: .; v_call: TRBV29-1; d_call: TRBD2; j_call: TRBJ2-7; cdr3_aa: CSVEVGLAGSGEQYF; cdr3_nt: TGCAGCGTTGAGGTTGGGCTAGCGGGATCTGGCGAGCAGTACTTC
clone_size: .; v_call: TRBV28; d_call: TRBD1; j_call: TRBJ1-4; cdr3_aa: CASSSPTGDNREKLFF; cdr3_nt: TGTGCCAGCAGTTCCCCGACAGGGGACAATAGGGAAAAACTGTTTTTT
clone_size: .; v_call: TRBV4-1; d_call: .; j_call: TRBJ1-1; cdr3_aa: CASSQNPGGGTEAFF; cdr3_nt: TGCGCCAGCAGCCAGAATCCGGGGGGAGGTACTGAAGCTTTCTTT
clone_size: .; v_call: TRBV18; d_call: TRBD2; j_call: TRBJ2-1; cdr3_aa: CASSPWASGKGEQFF; cdr3_nt: TGTGCCAGCTCACCATGGGCTAGCGGGAAAGGTGAGCAGTTCTTC
clone_size: .; v_call: TRBV7-8; d_call: .; j_call: TRBJ2-1; cdr3_aa: CASSLIWGNGNNEQFF; cdr3_nt: TGTGCCAGCAGCCTGATCTGGGGAAATGGGAACAATGAGCAGTTCTTC
clone_size: .; v_call: TRBV18; d_call: .; j_call: TRBJ2-5; cdr3_aa: CASSPPGETQYF; cdr3_nt: TGTGCCAGCTCACCACCGGGAGAGACCCAGTACTTC
clone_size: .; v_call: TRBV18; d_call: .; j_call: TRBJ2-5; cdr3_aa: CASSPQGRETQYF; cdr3_nt: TGTGCCAGCTCACCACAGGGTAGGGAGACCCAGTACTTC
clone_size: .; v_call: TRBV25-1; d_call: TRBD1; j_call: TRBJ2-3; cdr3_aa: CASGQDRVGDTQYF; cdr3_nt: TGTGCCAGCGGGCAGGACAGGGTTGGAGATACGCAGTATTTT
clone_size: .; v_call: TRBV9; d_call: TRBD2; j_call: TRBJ2-1; cdr3_aa: CASNPTSGYNEQFF; cdr3_nt: TGTGCCAGCAACCCGACTAGCGGTTACAATGAGCAGTTCTTC
clone_size: .; v_call: TRBV15; d_call: TRBD2; j_call: TRBJ2-1; cdr3_aa: CATSSELAGGHNEQFF; cdr3_nt: TGTGCCACCAGCAGCGAACTAGCGGGGGGTCACAATGAGCAGTTCTTC
clone_size: .; v_call: TRBV14; d_call: .; j_call: TRBJ1-1; cdr3_aa: CASSGLLGGLSEAFF; cdr3_nt: TGTGCCAGCAGCGGTCTGTTAGGGGGATTGAGTGAAGCTTTCTTT
clone_size: .; v_call: TRBV28; d_call: .; j_call: TRBJ2-7; cdr3_aa: CASNDGGAYEQYF; cdr3_nt: TGTGCCAGCAATGACGGGGGAGCCTACGAGCAGTACTTC
clone_size: .; v_call: TRBV29-1; d_call: .; j_call: TRBJ2-3; cdr3_aa: CSVEGIGGADTQYF; cdr3_nt: TGCAGCGTTGAAGGCATAGGAGGGGCAGATACGCAGTATTTT
clone_size: few; v_call: TRBV28; d_call: TRBD2; j_call: TRBJ2-1; cdr3_aa: CASRHTGGERLAGRNEQFF; cdr3_nt: TGTGCCAGCAGGCACACAGGGGGGGAGCGACTAGCGGGACGCAATGAGCAGTTCTTC